The 9 T cell receptor beta chains below all came from one sample that was sequenced in a study of T cells in localized non-small cell lung cancer. The method was immunoSEQ multiplex PCR; TCRdb's version includes in-frame clones alone and lacks a portion of them. In the table there are tens of thousands of clones, 75% to 95% of which are singletons. The sample here was peripheral blood, taken before any cancer treatment. The receptors were gathered from a female donor older than 55 with stage I lung adenocarcinoma.

The V call is TRBV5-5, the J call TRBJ2-6; TRBD1 is a possible D gene (5 bases). The CDR3 is made up of 16 amino acids. Germline CDR1 reads SGHKS; CDR2 reads YYEKEE (reference sequence). V lost 0 bases, J lost 2 bases, and 9 bases lay in between. The CDR3 DNA follows: TGTGCCAGCAGCTTGGCAGGGTTAACTGGGGCCAACGTCCTGACTTTC. Residues: CASSLAGLTGANVLTF.

The gene calls are TRBV29-1 and TRBJ1-1; weak D call: TRBD1 (6 bases). The V end lost 7 bases, the J end lost 1 base, and 19 bases lay between the germline ends. The CDR3 extends over 15 amino acids. Looked up from germline, CDR1 is SQVTM and CDR2 is ANQGSEA. This CDR3 reads CSARSRDNWNTEAFF. The CDR3 DNA reads TGCAGCGCCCGCTCACGGGACAACTGGAACACTGAAGCTTTCTTT. The full variable domain, in which reference TRBV29-1 and TRBJ1-1 provide the parts outside the CDR3, is SAVISQKPSRDICQRGTSLTIQCQVDSQVTMMFWYRQQPGQSLTLIATANQGSEATYESGFVIDKFPISRPNLTFSTLTVSNMSPEDSSIYLCSARSRDNWNTEAFFGQGTRLTVV.

The chain couples TRBV11-2 to TRBJ1-5; 7 nucleotides line up with TRBD1. The V gene end was trimmed by 5 bases and the J gene end by 3 bases; junction bases not matched to a gene: 4. The CDR3 has 14 residues. Germline CDR1 reads SGHAT; CDR2 reads FQNNGV. The CDR3 spells CASSPGTANQPQHF. The DNA of the CDR3 is TGTGCCAGCAGCCCGGGGACAGCCAATCAGCCCCAGCATTTT.

The V call is TRBV11-2, the J call TRBJ1-1; no reliable D call. Germline assignment: CDR1 SGHAT and CDR2 FQNNGV. The CDR3 totals 14 residues. Trimming left V 7 bases short and J 3 bases short, with 15 bases between. CDR3 DNA: TGTGCCAGCACCAGAGGAGTACGGGACACTGAAGCTTTCTTT. It codes for CASTRGVRDTEAFF.

The chain is built from TRBV20-1 and TRBJ1-1; D possibly corresponds to TRBD1 (6 bases). The CDR3 runs to 11 residues. From germline, CDR1 is DFQATT and CDR2 SNEGSKA (reference sequence). V was pared by 6 bases and J by 10 bases, with 15 bases between. Here the CDR3 DNA reads TGCAGTGCCAGTACAGGGTTTGGAGCTTTCTTT. This translates into CSASTGFGAFF.

This clone was recorded only once. CDR3 region: CASGGRGRIYGYTF. The CDR3, as DNA: TGTGCCAGCGGGGGCAGGGGGCGCATCTATGGCTACACCTTC. The chain has TRBV2 and TRBJ1-2; 8 nucleotides match TRBD1. The CDR3 contains 14 residues. J lost 4 bases, V lost 8 bases, and 9 bases had no gene match. Germline loops: CDR1 SNHLY, CDR2 FYNNEI.

The V gene is TRBV9, the J gene TRBJ2-3, with D maybe TRBD1 (5 bases). The V gene lost 3 bases and the J gene lost 6 bases, with 11 bases spanning the gap. The CDR3 is made up of 13 amino acids. Germline assignment: CDR1 SGDLS and CDR2 YYNGEE. The CDR3 region is CASSGGPGDTQYF. The CDR3, as DNA: TGTGCCAGCAGCGGGGGCCCCGGGGATACGCAGTATTTT.

The chain recombines TRBV28 with TRBJ1-2; D is uncertain. V dropped 4 bases and J dropped 3 bases, with 3 bases sitting between them. The CDR3 has 11 residues. Germline V CDR1 and CDR2: MDHEN, SYDVKM. CDR3 bases: TGTGCCAGCAGTTCCTACTATGGCTACACCTTC. Its translation: CASSSYYGYTF.

This chain uses TRBV7-9 with TRBJ2-1; D perhaps matches TRBD1 (6 bases). This CDR3 has 15 residues. Per germline, CDR1 SEHNR and CDR2 FQNEAQ (reference sequence). The V end lost 5 bases, the J end lost 4 bases, and 15 bases lay between the germline ends. CDR3 sequence reads: CASSQATGMYNEQFF. The CDR3 DNA follows: TGTGCCAGCAGCCAGGCAACAGGGATGTACAATGAGCAGTTCTTC.